The 9 T cell receptor beta chains presented below share a single source sample, sequenced in a study of beta chain features in type 1 diabetes. Isolated RNA was reverse transcribed in full, so expressed TCRB transcripts were sequenced. Produced via immunoSEQ multiplex PCR; TCRdb's table is partial and in-frame only. The data contain fewer than 250,000 clones, about 70% of them singletons. The sequenced sample consisted of naive CD4+ T cells from blood. All receptors come from a man younger than 40 in good health.

The chain employs TRBV9 and TRBJ2-5; no firm D call. V was shortened by 7 bases and J by 5 bases, with 9 bases between the two germline ends. The CDR3 spans 11 residues. Germline V gene lookup returns CDR1 SGDLS and CDR2 YYNGEE. This CDR3 reads CASGSRETQYF. The CDR3 nucleotides are TGTGCCAGCGGCTCACGGGAGACCCAGTACTTC.

The chain has TRBV7-9 and TRBJ2-5; D is uncertain. Germline CDR1 is SEHNR and CDR2 is FQNEAQ (reference sequence). This CDR3 spans 12 amino acids. Trimming shortened V by 6 bases and J by 5 bases, and 10 bases separated the two germline ends. The CDR3 loop is CASSQAGETQYF. The DNA of the CDR3 is TGTGCCAGCAGTCAGGCCGGGGAGACCCAGTACTTC.

The J gene is TRBJ2-7, the V gene TRBV9; D uncertain. Trimming left V 1 base short and J 2 bases short, with 10 bases between. There are 14 residues in the CDR3. CDR1 SGDLS and CDR2 YYNGEE come from the germline V gene. CDR3 DNA sequence: TGTGCCAGCAGCGTAAGCTACAGTCCCTACGAGCAGTACTTC. Protein sequence: CASSVSYSPYEQYF.

The V gene is TRBV9, the J gene TRBJ2-1; D is ambiguous. V shed 0 bases and J shed 6 bases, with 10 bases lying between them. CDR1 is SGDLS, CDR2 YYNGEE, per germline. CDR3 length: 14 amino acids. The CDR3 region is CASSVEARRNEQFF. In DNA, the CDR3 is TGTGCCAGCAGCGTAGAAGCTAGACGCAATGAGCAGTTCTTC.

On this clone itself: The junction shows a germline mismatch at one end, possibly a read error. J is TRBJ2-7 and V is TRBV29-1; maybe TRBD2 (6 bases). The length of the CDR3 is 13 residues. In germline, CDR1 is SQVTM, CDR2 ANQGSEA. The CDR3 nucleotides read TGCAGCGTTGAAATGCCCGGGACTCCCTTAAAGCACTTC. It is translated as CSVEMPGTPLKHF.

Only a few counts were recorded for this clone. The chain's CDR3 is CASSLISGRITGELFF. Written as DNA, the CDR3 is TGTGCCAGCAGCTTGATTAGCGGGAGGATCACCGGGGAGCTGTTTTTT. The gene calls are TRBV7-2 and TRBJ2-2; 10 bases agree with TRBD2. This CDR3 spans 16 amino acids. J gave up 4 bases and V 3 bases, and 5 bases lay outside the gene matches. CDR1 is SGHTA, CDR2 FQGNSA, per germline.

For this clone: Within the sample, other DNA sequences also encode this same CDR3. J is TRBJ2-1 and V is TRBV9; 11 positions match TRBD2. The CDR3 consists of 15 residues. Per the germline V gene, CDR1 is SGDLS and CDR2 is YYNGEE. Trimming at V came to 3 bases and at J to 4 bases, leaving 3 bases not matched to a gene. Here the CDR3 DNA reads TGTGCCAGCAGCGCGGGACTAGCGGAGTACAATGAGCAGTTCTTC. This encodes CASSAGLAEYNEQFF.

The chain is built from TRBV30 and TRBJ1-1, with TRBD1 as a possible D gene (5 bases). Trimming left V 1 base short and J 0 bases short, with 9 bases between. Germline values: CDR1 GTSNPN, CDR2 SVGIG (reference sequence). The CDR3 totals 14 residues. The DNA for the CDR3 is TGTGCCTGGAGTGCGGGACTCCTGAACACTGAAGCTTTCTTT. Protein: CAWSAGLLNTEAFF.

This chain links TRBV7-2 with TRBJ2-2; TRBD2 matches at 7 bases. This CDR3 is 16 amino acids long. Trimming took 7 bases from V and 3 from J; bases not matched to a gene: 11. From germline, CDR1 is SGHTA and CDR2 FQGNSA. The CDR3 DNA follows: TGTGCCAGCACCATACTCCCAGCGGGGTACACCGGGGAGCTGTTTTTT. It encodes CASTILPAGYTGELFF.